This TCR beta chain was identified in a study of molecular identifiers for immune sequencing clone quantification. Regarding the study as a whole: Effector cells kept over 99% of their molecules in clones above 20 RNA copies, while naive cells kept under 1% there.

V lost 2 bases, J lost 5 bases, and 11 bases lay in between. Looked up from germline, CDR1 is MNHEY and CDR2 is SMNVEV (reference sequence). The CDR3 contains 14 residues. About this clonotype itself: No antigen is known for it.

TCRdb reprocessed the PCR reads via MiXCR and lists one record per CDR3 protein. Of approximately 550,000 distinct CDR3 sequences detected, roughly 26% appear once; the ten largest clones hold around 0.78%. The authors sorted naive CD8 T cells as CD8+CD4-CCR7+CD45RA+. This receptor was obtained from a human donor in good health. Some libraries in this study had Jurkat cell RNA spiked in. The sequenced sample was naive CD8+ T cells from blood, with Jurkat cell RNA spiked in. Indicated subset: FACS-sorted CD8+CD4-CCR7+CD45RA+ naive T cells. The chain joins TRBV27 to TRBJ2-3, with D perhaps TRBD1 (6 bases). The DNA of the CDR3 is TGTGCCAGCAGTTTACTGGGACAAGAAGATACGCAGTATTTT. It specifies CASSLLGQEDTQYF.